This TCR beta chain is from a study of OX40 agonist ivuxolimab in advanced cancers. Context from the whole study: The costimulatory receptor OX40 (CD134) was targeted by ivuxolimab, a fully human IgG2 agonistic monoclonal antibody. Intravenous ivuxolimab was administered to patients every 2 weeks at six dose levels: 0.01, 0.1, 0.3, 1.5, 3 and 10 mg/kg. Among the roughly 50 dose-escalation patients, 19 had hepatocellular carcinoma, 15 or so melanoma, 9 renal cell carcinoma and 9 head and neck cancer. A male proportion of almost 85% and a mean age of roughly 58 years, ranging from 23 to 79, were recorded for the dose-escalation cohort. Prior anti-PD-1, anti-PD-L1 or anti-CTLA-4 therapy was permitted, and checkpoint inhibitors had been received by approximately 39% of dose-escalation patients. Partial responses were achieved by three dose-escalation patients, of whom one had hepatocellular carcinoma and two had cutaneous melanoma. The purpose of peripheral TCRbeta sequencing was to test whether ivuxolimab changed TCR sequence diversity and led to clonal T-cell expansion. The paper describes the monotherapy dose-escalation part (N of about 57 patients) of the phase I trial of ivuxolimab. Broad study findings and their caveats: Clonal expansion of both CD4+ and CD8+ blood T cells was observed from baseline to week 6 at doses 0.1 to 3.0 mg/kg. Low levels of normalized T-cell clonal expansion were also shown by some nonresponding patients. In the 0.1-3.0 mg/kg groups, partial responders were among the patients with the lowest normalized peripheral clonal expansion, particularly in CD8+ T cells. Antigen specificity was not determined for the clonally expanded peripheral T cells. After ivuxolimab, more expanded clones were found on average in CD8+ T cells than in CD4+ T cells.

Genomic DNA was extracted from sorted cells for sequencing of the TCRbeta CDR3 region. TCRbeta CDR3 regions were sequenced using the immunoSEQ Assay. Imported from immuneACCESS, the table was reduced by TCRdb to in-frame sequences with V and J called. These copies leave out some clones; in studies compared against another copy, an unresolved V gene accounts for under half, and the cause of the remainder is not known. This sample is represented by about 99,000 clones; 90% to 97% of them were singletons. The top ten constitute just over 2% of the sample. Notes on this clone: This clone's antigen is unknown. No base quality information exists; no much larger clone differs at one position.

From its cysteine to its phenylalanine, the CDR3 spans 13 amino acids. The DNA shown is the 39-base CDR3, in frame from base 1. The germline V gene (reference sequence) sets CDR1 to MNHEY and CDR2 to SMNVEV. Trimming leaves V shorter by 6 bases and J shorter by 1 base, with the junction holding 0 bases beyond the gene matches. The trial excluded patients who had a history of autoimmune disease or were on systemic immunosuppression. Peripheral blood for TCR sequencing was collected from all dose cohorts at baseline, on cycle 4 day 1, and on cycle 7 day 1. The samples were taken from a phase I, first-in-human, multicenter, open-label dose-escalation trial of ivuxolimab. Adults with locally advanced or metastatic head and neck squamous cell, hepatocellular, melanoma or renal cell carcinoma were enrolled in the trial. Before TCR sequencing, CD4+ T cells and CD8+ T cells were sorted from peripheral blood as separate populations.

The sequence was obtained from an adult with an advanced solid tumor such as melanoma, head and neck, liver or kidney cancer. The V and J genes are TRBV27 and TRBJ1-5, with 7 central nucleotides matching TRBD1. Sequenced here: CD4+ or CD8+ T cells sorted from blood, sampled in a trial of the OX40 agonist ivuxolimab. This receptor carries the CDR3 CASRQGSNQPQHF. The nucleotides read TGTGCCAGCAGACAGGGGAGCAATCAGCCCCAGCATTTT.